Following are 30 T cell receptor beta chains from one sample sequenced in a study of T cell repertoires in cytomegalovirus infection. MiXCR, run by TCRdb on the reads, gives a single entry per CDR3 protein. The data show over 150,000 distinct CDR3 sequences, with about a sixth seen just once and about 25% held by the top ten. What was sequenced was CD8+ T cells from PBMCs. These TCRs come from a human donor in good health (CMV status not recorded). Some clones in this sample may be carry-over from other donors' samples.

This clonotype turned up a few times. The chain couples TRBV7-9 to TRBJ1-4; perhaps TRBD1 as D (5 bases). Looked up from germline, CDR1 is SEHNR and CDR2 is FQNEAQ (reference sequence). CDR3 length equals 12 residues. The V gene lost 2 bases and the J gene lost 11 bases, with 9 bases spanning the gap. The CDR3 here is CASSLKRDKLFF. DNA for the CDR3: TGTGCCAGCAGCTTAAAACGGGACAAACTGTTTTTT. Supplemented by reference TRBV7-9 and TRBJ1-4, the full variable domain reads DTGVSQNPRHKITKRGQNVTFRCDPISEHNRLYWYRQTLGQGPEFLTYFQNEAQLEKSRLLSDRFSAERPKGSFSTLEIQRTEQGDSAMYLCASSLKRDKLFFGSGTQLSVL.

The chain recombines TRBV7-2 with TRBJ2-5; the match to TRBD1 covers 9 bases. Per the germline V gene, CDR1 is SGHTA and CDR2 is FQGNSA. V lost 4 bases and J lost 0; bases outside the gene matches: 6. The CDR3 covers 16 residues. The CDR3 DNA reads TGTGCCAGCAGCTCCGTTGGGGACAGGGACCAAGAGACCCAGTACTTC. As protein: CASSSVGDRDQETQYF.

This clonotype was recorded a few times. The chain employs TRBV10-2 and TRBJ1-5; possibly TRBD1 for D (6 bases). Germline V gives CDR1 WSHSY, CDR2 SAAADI. V was cut by 8 bases and J by 0 bases, with 17 bases left in between. There are 16 residues in the CDR3. As DNA, the CDR3 is TGCGCCAGCGGCAGGACAGTGGGGGATAGCAATCAGCCCCAGCATTTT. It codes for CASGRTVGDSNQPQHF.

This clonotype was detected a few times. The genes are TRBV4-1 and TRBJ1-4, with D hard to call. CDR3 length: 15 residues. Trimming shortened V by 5 bases and J by 0 bases, and 10 bases separated the two germline ends. CDR1 and CDR2 (germline): MGHRA, YSYEKL. The CDR3, as DNA: TGCGCCAGCAGCGCTACCTTCGCAACTAATGAAAAACTGTTTTTT. Translated, it gives CASSATFATNEKLFF.

This clonotype has just a few counts. This rearrangement joins TRBV25-1 to TRBJ2-2; the D gene is possibly TRBD1 (6 bases). The V gene's germline CDR1 is MGHDK and CDR2 SYGVNS. V was cut by 4 bases and J by 6 bases, with 9 bases left in between. This CDR3 has 13 residues. DNA for the CDR3: TGTGCCAGCAGTGCCGGGACACCCGGGGAGCTGTTTTTT. Amino acid sequence: CASSAGTPGELFF.

This clonotype was counted between two and nine times. The genes are TRBV7-9 and TRBJ1-6; unclear D gene. Germline V gene lookup returns CDR1 SEHNR and CDR2 FQNEAQ (reference sequence). This CDR3 has 16 residues. Trimming cost V 3 bases and J 5 bases, with 14 bases left between them. CDR3 DNA sequence: TGTGCCAGCAGCTTCGGACGGTTCTCTAATAATTCACCCCTCCACTTT. This sequence encodes CASSFGRFSNNSPLHF.

CDR3 nucleotides: TGTGCCAGCAGCCAATACACCGGGACAGGCTTCGACGAGCAGTACTTC. This codes for CASSQYTGTGFDEQYF. The chain couples TRBV14 to TRBJ2-7, with 8 bases that match TRBD1. The germline V gene encodes CDR1 SGHDN and CDR2 FVKESK. Losses at the gene ends were 2 bases for V and 5 bases for J; bases not matched to a gene: 11. The CDR3 is 16 residues long.

V is TRBV14 and J is TRBJ2-5; TRBD1 might be the D (5 bases). CDR3 size: 15 residues. Between the trimmed V and J ends, which lost 4 bases and 5 bases, there was a span of 17 bases. Germline V gene data show CDR1 as SGHDN and CDR2 as FVKESK. CDR3 in DNA: TGTGCCAGCAGCCCCAACCACAGGAAGGGGGAGACCCAGTACTTC. Translation gives CASSPNHRKGETQYF.

The chain joins TRBV4-1 to TRBJ2-3, with D tentatively TRBD1 or TRBD2 (5 bases each). Trimming took 1 base from V and 5 from J, leaving 13 bases between them. The CDR3 sequence is 15 residues long. CDR1 MGHRA and CDR2 YSYEKL come from the germline V gene. This chain's CDR3 is CASSQALGREDTQYF. Here the CDR3 DNA reads TGCGCCAGCAGCCAAGCATTGGGACGGGAAGATACGCAGTATTTT.

This rearrangement joins TRBV4-1 to TRBJ1-1, with TRBD1 matching over 9 bases. V gave up 4 bases and J gave up 1 base; unmatched junction bases: 10. The CDR3 contains 17 residues. Germline V gene sequence: CDR1 MGHRA, CDR2 YSYEKL. The DNA of the CDR3 is TGCGCCAGCAGCCTACATGGACAGGGGCCCTGGAACACTGAAGCTTTCTTT. Residues: CASSLHGQGPWNTEAFF.

Only a few counts were recorded for this clonotype. This chain joins TRBV29-1 and TRBJ2-2; 12 bases map to TRBD1. Germline V gene lookup returns CDR1 SQVTM and CDR2 ANQGSEA. The junction had 7 bases not matched to a gene; V was cut back by 0 bases and J by 2 bases. The CDR3 covers 18 residues. In nucleotides, the CDR3 is TGCAGCGTTGAAGATCGGGGGACAGGGGGCTCAAACACCGGGGAGCTGTTTTTT. As protein: CSVEDRGTGGSNTGELFF.

This clonotype was counted only a few times. The rearrangement joins TRBV6-5 to TRBJ1-4; 8 nucleotides agree with TRBD1. The ends lost 5 bases at V and 4 bases at J; junction bases unmatched: 6. This CDR3 has 15 amino acids. CDR1 and CDR2 (germline): MNHEY, SVGAGI. CDR3 coding DNA: TGTGCCAGCAGTCCCTGGACAGGGAGTAATGAAAAACTGTTTTTT. It encodes CASSPWTGSNEKLFF.

The sample holds a few counts of this clonotype. The V call is TRBV4-1, the J call TRBJ2-1, with D possibly being TRBD2 (7 bases). The ends were cut back, 0 bases at V and 8 bases at J, with 17 bases in the middle. Germline V gene data show CDR1 as MGHRA and CDR2 as YSYEKL. The CDR3 has 16 amino acids. CDR3 sequence (DNA): TGCGCCAGCAGCCAAGAAGAGGGGGGGGGTAGGGATGAGCAGTTCTTC. Translated: CASSQEEGGGRDEQFF.

This chain connects TRBV10-3 to TRBJ1-1, with D unresolved. Germline assignment: CDR1 ENHRY and CDR2 SYGVKD. The CDR3 totals 14 residues. Deletions cut 5 bases from V and 1 base from J, with 11 bases between. This CDR3 reads CAISPDRANTEAFF. The CDR3 region has the DNA TGTGCCATCAGTCCGGACCGAGCGAACACTGAAGCTTTCTTT.

The chain combines TRBV6-2 or TRBV6-3 with TRBJ2-7; D remains unclear. CDR1 is MNHEY, CDR2 SVGEGT, per germline. The CDR3 is 11 amino acids. Trimming removed 0 bases at V and 11 bases at J, with 8 bases between. CDR3 bases: TGTGCCAGCAGTTACTCGAAGGAGAAGTACTTC. It yields the protein CASSYSKEKYF.

This chain links TRBV6-6 with TRBJ2-1, with D hard to call. CDR1 is MNHNY and CDR2 is SVGAGI in the germline V gene (reference sequence). The length of the CDR3 is 12 residues. Trimming left V 0 bases short and J 12 bases short, with 9 bases between. The CDR3 reads CASSYSTEGQFF. CDR3 sequence (DNA): TGTGCCAGCAGTTACTCTACCGAAGGGCAGTTCTTC.

J is TRBJ1-2 and V is TRBV6-4; no clear D. Germline V gene data show CDR1 as MRHNA and CDR2 as SNTAGT. V was clipped by 2 bases and J by 2 bases, with 12 bases between them. The CDR3 has 15 amino acids. The CDR3 DNA follows: TGTGCCAGCAGTGACGGGCAGCTCGGGAACTATGGCTACACCTTC. This sequence encodes CASSDGQLGNYGYTF.

This chain joins TRBV29-1 and TRBJ2-7, with TRBD1 as a possible D gene (6 bases). Germline CDR1 is SQVTM and CDR2 is ANQGSEA. CDR3 length: 14 residues. V was shortened by 1 base and J by 2 bases, with 12 bases between the two germline ends. In DNA form, the CDR3 reads TGCAGCGTTGAAGTGGCGGACAGCACCTACGAGCAGTACTTC. This codes for CSVEVADSTYEQYF.

The chain is built from TRBV3-1 and TRBJ2-2, with TRBD2 as a possible D gene (6 bases). Trimming took 1 base from V and 7 from J, leaving 16 bases between them. This CDR3 contains 16 residues. Germline loops: CDR1 LGHDT, CDR2 YNNKEL (reference sequence). CDR3: CASSQVGGIRIGELFF. The CDR3 DNA follows: TGTGCCAGCAGCCAAGTAGGAGGGATCAGAATCGGGGAGCTGTTTTTT.

Ten or more counts support this clonotype. The gene calls are TRBV5-6 and TRBJ1-4, with a weak D call TRBD1 (5 bases). The V gene lost 4 bases and the J gene lost 7 bases, with 20 bases spanning the gap. Germline V lookup: CDR1 SGHDT, CDR2 YYEEEE. CDR3 length equals 16 residues. The CDR3: CASSGDPGLLSEKLFF. CDR3 nucleotides: TGTGCCAGCAGCGGAGACCCGGGACTCCTTAGTGAAAAACTGTTTTTT.

The table lists this clonotype with a few counts. This chain joins TRBV7-2 and TRBJ2-1, with 11 bases that match TRBD2. CDR3 size: 15 residues. CDR1 and CDR2 from the germline V gene are SGHTA and FQGNSA. J was trimmed by 7 bases and V by 4 bases; bases with no gene match: 6. CDR3 sequence: CASSWRLAGKNEQFF. The CDR3 nucleotides are TGTGCCAGCAGCTGGAGACTAGCGGGGAAGAATGAGCAGTTCTTC.

By proportion, this clonotype is medium-sized. The chain recombines TRBV6-2 or TRBV6-3 with TRBJ2-1; 7 nucleotides align to TRBD1. The length of the CDR3 is 15 residues. Trimming took 4 bases from V and 4 from J; bases not matched to a gene: 7. Germline CDR1 and CDR2: MNHEY and SVGEGT. CDR3 DNA: TGTGCCAGCAGTTCCGGGACAGAAGAATACAATGAGCAGTTCTTC. It translates to CASSSGTEEYNEQFF.

V usage is TRBV25-1 and J usage is TRBJ2-1, with D tentatively TRBD2 (6 bases). This CDR3 is built from 15 residues. CDR1 is MGHDK, CDR2 SYGVNS, per germline. Trimming shortened V by 4 bases and J by 5 bases, and 15 bases separated the two germline ends. DNA of the CDR3: TGTGCCAGCAGTGGACTAGGAGCCGATAACAATGAGCAGTTCTTC. Translation: CASSGLGADNNEQFF.

This clonotype was seen a few times. The rearrangement uses TRBV27 and TRBJ2-1; no reliable D call. Germline assignment: CDR1 MNHEY and CDR2 SMNVEV (reference sequence). The CDR3 runs 16 residues. The V end was cut by 0 bases, the J end by 0 bases, with 9 bases between. The CDR3 sequence is CASSLSQASSYNEQFF. CDR3 sequence (DNA): TGTGCCAGCAGTTTATCCCAGGCCTCCTCCTACAATGAGCAGTTCTTC.

Only a few counts were recorded for this clonotype. The V call is TRBV4-1, the J call TRBJ2-5; 7 bases fit TRBD1. In germline, CDR1 is MGHRA, CDR2 YSYEKL. This CDR3 has 17 residues. Germline trimming cut 4 bases from V and 5 bases from J; bases unmatched to any gene: 16. The CDR3 DNA sequence: TGCGCCAGCAGCCCACGGGGTAGGGGGCTTTCAGAGGAGACCCAGTACTTC. It encodes CASSPRGRGLSEETQYF.

This clonotype was observed a single time. V and J are TRBV5-6 and TRBJ2-7, with D possibly TRBD1 on 6 matching bases. Germline lookup yields CDR1 SGHDT and CDR2 YYEEEE. V shed 2 bases and J shed 3 bases, with 9 bases lying between them. The CDR3 extends over 13 amino acids. In DNA, the CDR3 is TGTGCCAGCAGCTTCGGGACAAACTACGAGCAGTACTTC. Protein product: CASSFGTNYEQYF.

This clonotype has a count of ten or more. The V and J genes are TRBV7-2 and TRBJ2-5; D unresolved. The CDR3 is 13 residues long. The germline CDR1 and CDR2 sequences are SGHTA and FQGNSA. V dropped 1 base and J dropped 5 bases, with 8 bases sitting between them. CDR3 in amino acids: CASSLDQMETQYF. Here the CDR3 DNA reads TGTGCCAGCAGCTTAGATCAGATGGAGACCCAGTACTTC.

Turning to this clonotype: A junction end diverges from the germline sequence, so it may reflect a read error. This chain connects TRBV12-3 or TRBV12-4 to TRBJ1-1; TRBD1 aligns across 7 bases. The CDR3 has 13 amino acids. Here the CDR3 reads CASSLGTASEAFF. The CDR3 DNA is TGTGCCAGCAGCTTAGGGACAGCTTCTGAAGCTTTCTTT.

V is TRBV4-1 and J is TRBJ1-1; 7 bases agree with TRBD1. Looked up from germline, CDR1 is MGHRA and CDR2 is YSYEKL. J gave up 1 base and V 4 bases, and 9 bases lay outside the gene matches. CDR3 size: 16 residues. The CDR3 loop is CASSPRAGQTNTEAFF. DNA of the CDR3: TGCGCCAGCAGCCCTCGGGCGGGACAGACGAACACTGAAGCTTTCTTT.

In regard to this clonotype: A read error may account for a junction end that differs from germline. The gene calls are TRBV7-3 and TRBJ2-7; no clear D gene. Per the germline V gene, CDR1 is SGHTA and CDR2 is FQGTGA. CDR3 length equals 13 residues. CDR3 sequence reads: CASSLRPSHEQYF. The CDR3, as DNA: TGTGCCAGCAGCTTAAGACCCTCCCACGAGCAGTACTTC.